Given below is one TCR beta chain in context. The germline gives CDR1 MDHEN, CDR2 SYDVKM. The CDR3 spans 13 residues. V was pared by 5 bases and J by 7 bases, with 6 bases of the junction left unmatched. How the authors handled the data: For nucleated cells, counts were estimated from reference gene primer amplification. Here immunoSEQ multiplex PCR was the method, and the copy in TCRdb shows in-frame clones only, minus some. V and J calls and clone size follow that table, whereas D and trimming were derived from the DNA. In the table there are more than 100,000 clones, roughly 88% of which are singletons. The data were obtained in a study of blood T cell repertoires in COVID-19. Turning to the study itself: Researchers got acute and convalescent COVID-19 samples from the United States, Italy and Spain. In each case, the material was cDNA or gDNA derived from T cells, B-cell-depleted T cells, or PBMCs.

The clonotype comes from a woman aged 50 to 65 with active or convalescent COVID-19. Specimen: peripheral blood. The genes are TRBV28 and TRBJ1-2, with 8 bases matching TRBD1. This chain's CDR3 is CASSRQGAIGYTF. In DNA, the CDR3 is TGTGCCAGCAGTCGTCAGGGGGCCATTGGCTACACCTTC.